These 20 T cell receptor beta chains share one sample of origin, sequenced in a study of metastatic and nonmetastatic thyroid tumors. TCRdb reassembled clones from the PCR reads with MiXCR. The sample contains over 20,000 clones, over 9% of which appear only once. There were no patients who had received any treatment before thyroid surgery. Sequenced input: blood. Source of these receptors: a female donor with papillary thyroid cancer or a benign thyroid nodule (not recorded which). Some clones in this sample may be carry-over from other donors' samples.

This clone has ten or more counts. The V and J genes are TRBV20-1 and TRBJ2-1; 12 nucleotides match TRBD2. Germline assignment: CDR1 DFQATT and CDR2 SNEGSKA (reference sequence). V was clipped by 5 bases and J by 4 bases; unmatched bases: 3. The CDR3 is made up of 14 amino acids. Written as DNA, the CDR3 is TGCAGTGCTCCGACTAGCGGGAGATACAATGAGCAGTTCTTC. It translates to CSAPTSGRYNEQFF.

This clone has a count of ten or more. The chain combines TRBV12-3 or TRBV12-4 with TRBJ1-5; D is possibly TRBD1 (5 bases). This CDR3 has 13 amino acids. Trimming pared 5 bases from V and 6 bases from J, leaving 11 bases between. The CDR3 loop reads CASSLTDSQPQHF. The CDR3 DNA follows: TGTGCCAGCAGTCTCACCGACAGTCAGCCCCAGCATTTT.

This clone was observed many times. The chain couples TRBV11-2 to TRBJ2-4, with a weak D call TRBD2 (5 bases). Trimming removed 4 bases from V and 6 bases from J, with 31 bases in between. Germline values: CDR1 SGHAT, CDR2 FQNNGV. The CDR3 runs 20 residues. The CDR3 DNA sequence: TGTGCCAGCAGCTCCCGGTGGCCCTCAATGGCACGGAGGACCCCAAACATTCAGTACTTC. Its protein product is CASSSRWPSMARRTPNIQYF.

This clone was picked up many times. The chain is built from TRBV20-1 and TRBJ2-6; TRBD1 matches at 10 bases. Trimming cost V 4 bases and J 1 base; bases outside gene matches: 4. This CDR3 contains 16 residues. The germline gives CDR1 DFQATT, CDR2 SNEGSKA (reference sequence). CDR3 loop: CSATGTGVSGANVLTF. CDR3 in DNA: TGCAGTGCTACCGGGACAGGGGTTTCTGGGGCCAACGTCCTGACTTTC.

This clone was counted a few times. The gene calls are TRBV18 and TRBJ2-1; 7 nucleotides match TRBD1. Germline assignment: CDR1 KGHSH and CDR2 LQKENI. This CDR3 contains 14 residues. The V and J ends lost 5 bases and 7 bases, in that order; junction bases with no gene match: 8. CDR3 coding DNA: TGTGCCAGCTCATTGCCAGGGGGTAATAATGAGCAGTTCTTC. This translates into CASSLPGGNNEQFF.

This clone was recorded many times. This chain joins TRBV19 and TRBJ1-4, with 10 bases fitting TRBD1. The CDR3 loop spans 15 amino acids. V trimming: 7 bases; J trimming: 6 bases; junction bases outside the gene matches: 8. The germline V gene has CDR1 LNHDA and CDR2 SQIVND (reference sequence). CDR3 nucleotides: TGTGCCAGTACCCCCAGCGACAGGGGGCATGAAAAACTGTTTTTT. This codes for CASTPSDRGHEKLFF.

This clone is labeled medium-sized. The chain carries TRBV6-2 or TRBV6-3 and TRBJ2-5; no reliable D call. Germline V gives CDR1 MNHEY, CDR2 SVGEGT. V gave up 5 bases and J gave up 1 base, with 8 bases separating them. The CDR3 sequence is 13 residues long. As DNA, the CDR3 is TGTGCCAGCAGTAGTCAGAGCCAAGAGACCCAGTACTTC. Translated: CASSSQSQETQYF.

The J gene is TRBJ2-3, the V gene TRBV19; the match to TRBD2 covers 9 bases. This CDR3 contains 16 residues. The germline gives CDR1 LNHDA, CDR2 SQIVND (reference sequence). V dropped 5 bases and J dropped 6; count of bases not matched to a gene: 12. The CDR3 bases are TGTGCCAGTAGTTCACTAGCGGGCAAATCCGCGGATACGCAGTATTTT. Amino acids: CASSSLAGKSADTQYF.

This clone was seen at least ten times. V gene TRBV15 combines with J gene TRBJ2-6; D remains ambiguous. V was shortened by 0 bases and J by 0 bases, with 6 bases between the two germline ends. The CDR3 loop spans 16 amino acids. The germline V gene has CDR1 LNHNV and CDR2 YYDKDF (reference sequence). The CDR3: CATSRDPGSGANVLTF. The CDR3 nucleotides are TGTGCCACCAGCAGAGATCCGGGCTCTGGGGCCAACGTCCTGACTTTC.

This clone has a count of ten or more. The rearrangement uses TRBV20-1 and TRBJ2-7; D may be TRBD1 (5 bases). Deletions cut 3 bases from V and 5 bases from J, with 26 bases between. Germline CDR1 DFQATT, CDR2 SNEGSKA (reference sequence). The CDR3 totals 17 residues. In DNA form, the CDR3 reads TGCAGTGCTAGGGGGCGAACCCTAGGACCCCGTTTTGACGAGCAGTACTTC. Amino acid sequence: CSARGRTLGPRFDEQYF.

This clone came up a few times. This chain connects TRBV28 to TRBJ2-7, with 9 bases that match TRBD2. The CDR3 contains 16 residues. From germline, CDR1 is MDHEN and CDR2 SYDVKM. The junction had 12 bases not matched to a gene; V was cut back by 8 bases and J by 1 base. The CDR3 here is CASPPSLREGSYEQYF. The CDR3 nucleotides read TGTGCCAGCCCCCCCAGCTTGCGGGAGGGTTCCTACGAGCAGTACTTC.

This clone was detected a few times. One end of the junction does not line up with germline, which may come from a read error. J is TRBJ1-4 and V is TRBV20-1, with no clear D. The CDR3 has 12 residues. CDR1 is DFQATT and CDR2 is SNEGSKA in the germline V gene (reference sequence). The CDR3 DNA reads TGCAGCGCCTTAGGAGCTAATGAAAAACTGCTTTTT. Protein: CSALGANEKLLF.

This clone came up many times. The V call is TRBV7-2, the J call TRBJ2-7; TRBD2 is a possible D gene (5 bases). From germline, CDR1 is SGHTA and CDR2 FQGNSA. The length of the CDR3 is 13 residues. Trimming removed 4 bases from V and 2 bases from J, with 9 bases in between. The CDR3 spells CASSSIAPYEQYF. CDR3 bases: TGTGCCAGCAGCTCCATAGCGCCCTACGAGCAGTACTTC.

This clone was picked up a small number of times. It may be a read error: a sequence one base away is much more abundant. The same CDR3 can be traced to other DNA sequences in this sample. The genes are TRBV12-3 or TRBV12-4 and TRBJ2-1; D is possibly TRBD1 (5 bases). The CDR3 contains 17 residues. The ends were cut back, 6 bases at V and 4 bases at J, with 22 bases in the middle. Written as DNA, the CDR3 is TGTGCCAGCAGCTCGGGCCCCAGGGCCCCCCAGTACAATGAGCAGTTCTTC. This translates into CASSSGPRAPQYNEQFF.

This clone was seen ten or more times. J is TRBJ2-5 and V is TRBV2, with D possibly TRBD2 on 6 matching bases. Germline V gene lookup returns CDR1 SNHLY and CDR2 FYNNEI. Trimming took off 4 bases at V and 5 bases at J, with 14 bases between the two ends. The CDR3 sequence is 14 residues long. For the CDR3, the DNA is TGTGCCAGCAGTGGGACCGGGAGTGGGGAGACCCAGTACTTC. Residues: CASSGTGSGETQYF.

This clone was counted at least ten times. The V and J genes are TRBV29-1 and TRBJ2-1; D is possibly TRBD1 (6 bases). The germline V gene encodes CDR1 SQVTM and CDR2 ANQGSEA. CDR3 length equals 15 residues. The germline V and J ends were trimmed by 8 bases and 6 bases, with 23 bases remaining between them. For the CDR3, the DNA is TGCAGCCTCGTAAGGGGGACACCCCTCGTCAATGAGCAGTTCTTC. This gives the protein CSLVRGTPLVNEQFF.

This clone appeared many times. This sequence joins TRBV30 and TRBJ2-5, with 12 bases fitting TRBD2. The germline V gene has CDR1 GTSNPN and CDR2 SVGIG (reference sequence). This CDR3 has 13 residues. V shed 3 bases, J shed 4 bases, and the junction held 0 bases outside the gene matches. CDR3 loop: CAWRLAGGETQYF. As DNA, the CDR3 is TGTGCCTGGAGACTAGCGGGAGGAGAGACCCAGTACTTC.

Turning to this clone: Since a much larger clone is just one base distant, this may be a read error. This sequence joins TRBV7-2 and TRBJ2-2; D gene ambiguous. Trimming cost V 5 bases and J 1 base, with 2 bases left between them. CDR3 length equals 12 residues. CDR1 and CDR2 from the germline V gene are SGHTA and FQGNSA. In nucleotides, the CDR3 is TGTGCCAGCAGCCGGAACACCGGGGAGCTGTTTTTT. This encodes CASSRNTGELFF.

There are many counts of this clone. The chain uses TRBV11-2 and TRBJ2-1, with D tentatively TRBD2 (5 bases). Germline loops: CDR1 SGHAT, CDR2 FQNNGV. The CDR3 has 17 amino acids. The V end lost 4 bases, the J end lost 0 bases, and 16 bases lay between the germline ends. CDR3 in amino acids: CASSSDGLATSYNEQFF. CDR3 nucleotide sequence: TGTGCCAGCAGCTCAGACGGGCTAGCAACCTCCTACAATGAGCAGTTCTTC.

As to this clone: A much larger clone sits a single nucleotide away, making a read error possible. The rearrangement links TRBV7-2 to TRBJ2-7; D not certain. Between the trimmed V and J ends, which lost 3 bases and 2 bases, there was a span of 5 bases. Germline V lookup: CDR1 SGHTA, CDR2 FQGNSA. This CDR3 comprises 12 residues. CDR3 DNA: TGTGCCAGCAGCTTTAACCCCTACGAGCAGTACTTC. This codes for CASSFNPYEQYF.